This T cell receptor beta chain was captured in a study of identical twins. Each CDR3 protein gets one entry after TCRdb re-called the 5' RACE reads with MiXCR. The sample yields around 690,000 distinct CDR3 sequences, 21% seen once. This clonotype was detected many times. These same records also appear under a second study, on T cells expressing NK-cell markers. That publication notes: An anti-gamma-delta TCR antibody was added in several experiments. It restricted sorting to alpha-beta TCR-expressing T cells.

The sequence derives from a woman younger than 30 in good health. Source material: PBMCs.

In nucleotides, the CDR3 is TGTGCCAGCAGCCGATCCCAGTACAATGAGCAGTTCTTC. Translated: CASSRSQYNEQFF. The chain is built from TRBV7-8 and TRBJ2-1, with no clear D. The length of the CDR3 is 13 residues. Germline lookup yields CDR1 SGHVS and CDR2 FQNEAQ. Trimming stripped 5 bases from V and 4 bases from J, with 9 bases between.